The source of this T cell receptor (beta chain) is a study of blood T cells in healthy people across ages. Germline loops: CDR1 MNHEY, CDR2 SMNVEV (reference sequence). With 2 bases removed from V and 2 bases from J, the gap between germline ends came to 13 bases. CDR3 length: 15 amino acids. This clonotype has more than one count but fewer than ten. Each sample used at least 6 million PBMCs. PCR was performed a second time for about 7 to 11 cycles using a sample-barcoded 5' primer and a J-beta primer mix. TCRdb used MiXCR to reprocess the 5' RACE reads, holding one entry per CDR3 protein. In the table there are about 1.4 million distinct CDR3 sequences, approximately 60% of which are singletons.

The chain combines TRBV27 with TRBJ2-7; a possible D gene is TRBD2 (7 bases). The clonotype originates from a man between 18 and 29 years old in good health. The sample taken for sequencing was blood. The CDR3 region is CASSLVGGGTYEQYF. The CDR3 DNA is TGTGCCAGCAGTTTAGTAGGGGGGGGCACCTACGAGCAGTACTTC.